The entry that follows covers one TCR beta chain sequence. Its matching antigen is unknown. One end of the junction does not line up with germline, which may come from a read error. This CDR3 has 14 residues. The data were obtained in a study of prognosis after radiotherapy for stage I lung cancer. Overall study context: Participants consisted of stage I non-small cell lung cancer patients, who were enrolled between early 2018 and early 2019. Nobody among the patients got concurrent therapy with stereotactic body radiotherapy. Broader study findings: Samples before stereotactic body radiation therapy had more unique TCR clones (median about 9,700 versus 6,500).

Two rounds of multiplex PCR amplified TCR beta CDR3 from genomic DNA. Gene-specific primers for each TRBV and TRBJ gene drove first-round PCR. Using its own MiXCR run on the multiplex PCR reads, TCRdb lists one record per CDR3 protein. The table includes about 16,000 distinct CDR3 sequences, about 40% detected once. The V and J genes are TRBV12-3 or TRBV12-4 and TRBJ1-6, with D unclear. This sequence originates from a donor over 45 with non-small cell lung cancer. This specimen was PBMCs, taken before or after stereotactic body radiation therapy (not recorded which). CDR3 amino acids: CSSSHSSYNSPLHF. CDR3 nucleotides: TGTTCCAGCAGCCACAGCTCCTATAATTCACCCCTCCACTTT.